These 10 T cell receptor beta chains originate from one sample sequenced in a study of siplizumab effects on memory and regulatory T cells. The method was immunoSEQ multiplex PCR; TCRdb's version includes in-frame clones alone and lacks a portion of them. Of around 58,000 clones in the sample, approximately 82% were seen once. Sequenced: memory CD4+ T cells sorted from blood. These receptor sequences come from a human donor in good health.

The gene calls are TRBV5-1 and TRBJ2-7; no clear D. V gave up 0 bases and J gave up 5 bases, with 12 bases separating them. The CDR3 totals 14 residues. Germline V lookup: CDR1 SGHRS, CDR2 YFSETQ. CDR3 in amino acids: CASSLVIGNHEQYF. Here the CDR3 DNA reads TGCGCCAGCAGCTTGGTGATAGGTAATCACGAGCAGTACTTC.

The chain joins TRBV14 to TRBJ1-1, with a weak D call TRBD1 (5 bases). Germline CDR1 SGHDN, CDR2 FVKESK. The V and J ends lost 3 bases and 13 bases respectively, with 21 bases between them. The CDR3 runs to 14 residues. CDR3 nucleotides: TGTGCCAGCAGCCAGTCCGGGACCGCCGATGGGGGTTTCTTT. Translated, it gives CASSQSGTADGGFF.

This clone is a singleton in its sample. The chain has TRBV11-2 and TRBJ2-7; D may be TRBD1 (6 bases). The CDR3 has 15 residues. V was clipped by 3 bases and J by 3 bases, with 15 bases between them. CDR1 and CDR2 (germline): SGHAT, FQNNGV. Written as DNA, the CDR3 is TGTGCCAGCAGCTTGTTCCCGGGACATATCTACGAGCAGTACTTC. The encoded protein is CASSLFPGHIYEQYF.

The CDR3 nucleotides read TGTGCCAGTAGGACCTGGGACAATGAGCAGTTCTTC. Its protein product is CASRTWDNEQFF. The V call is TRBV19, the J call TRBJ2-1; D gene uncertain. This CDR3 contains 12 residues. Germline-derived CDR1 and CDR2 are LNHDA and SQIVND (reference sequence). V shed 6 bases and J shed 5 bases, with 8 bases lying between them.

The chain is built from TRBV25-1 and TRBJ2-5; no clear D. The germline V gene has CDR1 MGHDK and CDR2 SYGVNS. The CDR3 contains 11 residues. V shed 2 bases and J shed 2 bases, with 0 bases lying between them. The CDR3 DNA sequence: TGTGCCAGCAGTGAACAAGAGACCCAGTACTTC. It is translated as CASSEQETQYF.

V usage is TRBV14 and J usage is TRBJ2-5, with D hard to call. The germline V and J ends were trimmed by 4 bases and 2 bases, with 20 bases remaining between them. Germline CDR1 SGHDN, CDR2 FVKESK. This CDR3 comprises 17 residues. The CDR3 DNA is TGTGCCAGCAGCCTAGAGCCAACTGACCCACGACAAGAGACCCAGTACTTC. This codes for CASSLEPTDPRQETQYF.

In this sample, this clone turned up a few times. V usage is TRBV27 and J usage is TRBJ1-6, with D unclear. This CDR3 comprises 12 residues. From germline, CDR1 is MNHEY and CDR2 SMNVEV (reference sequence). V was shortened by 5 bases and J by 7 bases, with 6 bases between the two germline ends. This chain's CDR3 is CASSTLNSPLHF. In DNA form, the CDR3 reads TGTGCCAGCAGTACCCTAAATTCACCCCTCCACTTT.

The chain links TRBV7-9 to TRBJ2-7; 8 nucleotides agree with TRBD2. V lost 6 bases and J lost 0; bases outside the gene matches: 13. CDR1 and CDR2 (germline): SEHNR, FQNEAQ (reference sequence). The CDR3 runs to 17 residues. In DNA, the CDR3 is TGTGCCAGCAGACGCCCACCCGGGACTAGGGACTCCTACGAGCAGTACTTC. Its translation is CASRRPPGTRDSYEQYF.

The rearrangement uses TRBV6-4 and TRBJ2-1, with D tentatively TRBD1 (6 bases). The CDR3 has 15 amino acids. Trimming pared 5 bases from V and 8 bases from J, leaving 19 bases between. Per the germline V gene, CDR1 is MRHNA and CDR2 is SNTAGT. CDR3 nucleotides: TGTGCCAGCAGTTTGCAGGGGTCAGGGTTCGATGAGCAGTTCTTC. Translated: CASSLQGSGFDEQFF.

This clone was counted between two and nine times. The rearrangement links TRBV4-1 to TRBJ1-3, with D tentatively TRBD1 (5 bases). Trimming took 2 bases from V and 2 from J, leaving 19 bases between them. Germline CDR1 reads MGHRA; CDR2 reads YSYEKL. The CDR3 is made up of 18 amino acids. CDR3 residues: CASSQLDLIDSAGNTIYF. The CDR3 bases are TGCGCCAGCAGCCAACTAGATCTTATCGACAGCGCTGGAAACACCATATATTTT.